The next 5 T cell receptor beta chains were all read from a single sample in a study of glioma-infiltrating T cells. TCR alpha and beta CDR3 regions were amplified from RNA using iRepertoire nested multiplex PCR. TCRdb used MiXCR to reprocess the multiplex PCR reads, holding one entry per CDR3 protein. The sample contains about 17,000 distinct CDR3 sequences, 58% of which appear only once. The source material was glioma tissue, nonneoplastic brain tissue, or PBMCs (not recorded which). The receptor set was obtained from a human donor with low-grade glioma or glioblastoma, undergoing nonglioma brain surgery, or in good health (not recorded which).

The chain recombines TRBV7-9 with TRBJ1-5; TRBD1 aligns across 8 bases. Looked up from germline, CDR1 is SEHNR and CDR2 is FQNEAQ (reference sequence). V gave up 2 bases and J gave up 7 bases; unmatched junction bases: 7. The CDR3 has 15 amino acids. CDR3 region: CASSLTGQAGQPQHF. CDR3 DNA: TGTGCCAGCAGCTTAACGGGACAGGCCGGACAGCCCCAGCATTTT.

As regards this clonotype: Just one base apart from a much larger clone, this may be a read error. This chain connects TRBV4-3 to TRBJ2-1; TRBD1 matches at 8 bases. Germline trimming cut 4 bases from V and 4 bases from J; bases unmatched to any gene: 9. Germline V gene data show CDR1 as LGHNA and CDR2 as YSLEER. This CDR3 spans 16 amino acids. The CDR3 DNA follows: TGCGCCAGCAGCCCCAACTACAGGGGGGAATACAATGAGCAGTTCTTC. It is translated as CASSPNYRGEYNEQFF.

The rearrangement joins TRBV7-2 to TRBJ2-5, with 9 positions matching TRBD1. The V and J ends lost 3 bases and 14 bases, in that order; junction bases with no gene match: 7. The CDR3 contains 12 residues. CDR1 is SGHTA, CDR2 FQGNSA, per germline. DNA for the CDR3: TGTGCCAGCAGCTTCGATTGGGACAGGGCATACTTC. Protein: CASSFDWDRAYF.

V is TRBV6-6 and J is TRBJ2-4; D gene uncertain. From germline, CDR1 is MNHNY and CDR2 SVGAGI (reference sequence). The CDR3 contains 13 residues. Trimming shortened V by 2 bases and J by 5 bases, and 7 bases separated the two germline ends. DNA for the CDR3: TGTGCCAGCAGTTACCCAGGAGAAAACATTCAGTACTTC. Translated, it gives CASSYPGENIQYF.

Comments on this clonotype: Being one base from a much bigger clone, this may be a read error. V gene TRBV12-3 or TRBV12-4 combines with J gene TRBJ1-5; 9 bases map to TRBD1. The CDR3 is 13 residues long. Losses at the gene ends were 8 bases for V and 8 bases for J; bases not matched to a gene: 7. The CDR3 nucleotides read TGTGCCAGCCAAGGGACAGGGCAGAAGCCCCAGCATTTT. Protein: CASQGTGQKPQHF.